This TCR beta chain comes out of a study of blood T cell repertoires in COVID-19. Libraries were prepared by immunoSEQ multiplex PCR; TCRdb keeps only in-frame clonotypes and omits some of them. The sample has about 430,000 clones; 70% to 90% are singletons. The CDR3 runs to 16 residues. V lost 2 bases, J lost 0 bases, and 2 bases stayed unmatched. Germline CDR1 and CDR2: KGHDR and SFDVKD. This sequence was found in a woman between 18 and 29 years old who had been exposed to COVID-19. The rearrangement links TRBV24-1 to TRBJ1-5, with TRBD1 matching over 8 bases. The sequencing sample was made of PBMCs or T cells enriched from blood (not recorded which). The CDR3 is CATSDSGGPSNQPQHF. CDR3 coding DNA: TGTGCCACCAGTGATTCAGGGGGCCCTAGCAATCAGCCCCAGCATTTT.